The 11 T cell receptor beta chains below all came from one sample that was sequenced in a study of blood T cell repertoires in COVID-19 (dated by TCRdb to 2019 to 2021). The receptor library was made with the immunoSEQ multiplex PCR assay. The immuneACCESS repertoire file appears here via TCRdb, limited to in-frame rearrangements. These files lack a portion of the clones; in checked studies, under half of the deficit traces to unresolved V genes, and the cause of the others is not known. This sample gives some 27,000 clones in total; roughly 91% of them show up just once. The ten largest account for under 8.5% of the sample. Sequenced input: peripheral blood. The receptors stem from a man between 45 and 60 years old with active COVID-19.

About this clone: A junction boundary mismatches the germline segment, possibly from a read error. V usage is TRBV4-3 and J usage is TRBJ2-2, with 8 bases aligning to TRBD1. The CDR3 totals 16 residues. Germline CDR1 reads LGHNA; CDR2 reads YSLEER. CDR3 residues: CASSKDGTGNTGELFF. For the CDR3, the DNA is TGCGCCAGCAGCAAAGACGGGACAGGGAACACCGGGGAGCTGTTTTTT.

The V and J genes are TRBV27 and TRBJ1-2; 8 bases line up with TRBD1. From germline, CDR1 is MNHEY and CDR2 SMNVEV (reference sequence). The CDR3 runs 14 residues. J lost 7 bases, V lost 5 bases, and 9 bases had no gene match. The CDR3: CASSMVTGGSGYTF. In nucleotides, the CDR3 is TGTGCCAGCAGTATGGTTACAGGGGGTAGTGGCTACACCTTC.

The chain joins TRBV3-1 (or the pseudogene TRBV3-2) to TRBJ1-5; unclear D gene. The ends were cut back, 1 base at V and 11 bases at J, with 21 bases in the middle. This CDR3 region has 16 residues. Per the germline V gene, CDR1 is LGHDT and CDR2 is YNNKEL (reference sequence). Written as DNA, the CDR3 is TGTGCCAGCAGCCAAGGACTTAGCACGGGAGTAACGACCCAGCATTTT. This encodes CASSQGLSTGVTTQHF.

The rearrangement uses TRBV6-6 and TRBJ1-6; 7 nucleotides line up with TRBD1. The CDR3 loop spans 14 amino acids. Trimming removed 7 bases from V and 5 bases from J; junction bases left unmatched: 5. The V gene's germline CDR1 is MNHNY and CDR2 SVGAGI (reference sequence). The DNA of the CDR3 is TGTGCCAGCAAGGGGGCGCGAGATAATTCACCCCTCCACTTT. It codes for CASKGARDNSPLHF.

This clone showed up just once. V is TRBV5-6 and J is TRBJ2-1; 16 nucleotides align to TRBD2. The trim removed 4 bases at V and 10 bases at J, leaving 2 bases unmatched. Germline CDR1 is SGHDT and CDR2 is YYEEEE. The CDR3 totals 14 residues. The CDR3 sequence is CASSPGLAGGEQFF. The DNA of the CDR3 is TGTGCCAGCAGCCCGGGACTAGCGGGAGGGGAGCAGTTCTTC.

This chain uses TRBV7-9 with TRBJ2-2; 7 nucleotides match TRBD1. The CDR3 totals 15 residues. With V trimmed by 5 bases and J by 3 bases, 6 bases remained unmatched. The V gene's germline CDR1 is SEHNR and CDR2 FQNEAQ (reference sequence). Here the CDR3 reads CASSRVGGYTGELFF. CDR3 DNA: TGTGCCAGCAGCCGAGTAGGGGGCTACACCGGGGAGCTGTTTTTT.

The genes are TRBV2 and TRBJ1-5, with TRBD1 matching 9 bases. The CDR3 consists of 14 residues. J lost 4 bases, V lost 6 bases, and 4 bases had no gene match. The V gene's germline CDR1 is SNHLY and CDR2 FYNNEI. The CDR3 nucleotides are TGTGCCAGCAGCCGTGGACAGGGGAATCAGCCCCAGCATTTT. This encodes CASSRGQGNQPQHF.

The CDR3: CASRRLAGGLSYNEQFF. The DNA of the CDR3 is TGTGCCAGCAGACGACTAGCGGGGGGCCTCTCCTACAATGAGCAGTTCTTC. The chain is built from TRBV6-6 and TRBJ2-1, with 13 nucleotides matching TRBD2. Germline assignment: CDR1 MNHNY and CDR2 SVGAGI (reference sequence). The CDR3 covers 17 residues. Trimming cost V 6 bases and J 0 bases; bases outside gene matches: 5.

The chain has TRBV7-2 and TRBJ2-2; D is perhaps TRBD1 (6 bases). The CDR3 spans 18 residues. Germline CDR1 is SGHTA and CDR2 is FQGNSA. The V and J ends lost 3 bases and 5 bases respectively, with 22 bases between them. CDR3 in amino acids: CASSFPFYQQGRTGELFF. For the CDR3, the DNA is TGTGCCAGCAGCTTCCCCTTTTATCAGCAGGGGCGGACCGGGGAGCTGTTTTTT.

The chain employs TRBV4-3 and TRBJ1-4; 7 bases agree with TRBD1. Germline values: CDR1 LGHNA, CDR2 YSLEER. The CDR3 has 17 amino acids. J was trimmed by 6 bases and V by 2 bases; bases with no gene match: 12. The CDR3 coding sequence is TGCGCCAGCAGCCAACCTCGGACAGGAGGGGGACATGAAAAACTGTTTTTT. This codes for CASSQPRTGGGHEKLFF.

The CDR3 region has the DNA TGTGCCAGCAGTTACCCCACCCGGAACAGGGGCCATAACGAGCAGTACGTC. It encodes CASSYPTRNRGHNEQYV. The chain joins TRBV6-2 or TRBV6-3 to TRBJ2-7; TRBD1 aligns across 7 bases. The CDR3 totals 17 residues. J gave up 5 bases and V 2 bases, and 15 bases lay outside the gene matches. Germline V gene data show CDR1 as MNHEY and CDR2 as SVGEGT.